This T cell receptor beta chain was recovered during a study of blood T cell repertoires in COVID-19. The CDR3 spans 14 residues. The ends were cut back, 6 bases at V and 7 bases at J, with 13 bases in the middle. In germline, CDR1 is KGHSH, CDR2 LQKENI. Under the authors' procedure: Estimation of nucleated cell counts was performed using reference gene primer amplification. The assay was immunoSEQ multiplex PCR, and TCRdb's table has in-frame clones only and misses some. V, J and clone size derive from that table, while D and trimming were established from the DNA sequence. The sample gives 190,000 or so clones, more than 70% of which show up once; 2.5% to 3.5% is in the top ten.

The rearrangement uses TRBV18 and TRBJ1-6; no definite D call. This receptor was identified in an elderly woman with active or convalescent COVID-19. Sequencing was carried out using peripheral blood. CDR3 residues: CASSATDQNSPLHF. The CDR3 DNA follows: TGTGCCAGCTCTGCAACTGATCAAAATTCACCCCTCCACTTT.